Sequencing of this T cell receptor (beta chain) was carried out in a study of Ad26.COV2.S vaccination and SARS-CoV-2 variants. Study outcomes and limitations: Reports say spike-specific CD8+ and CD4+ T cell responses covered substantial breadth after vaccination.

The treatment here: around 19 received Ad26.COV2.S at low or high dose, single or two shots; five or six received placebo; per-sample allocation not given. Day 63 after the first vaccine or placebo injection was the time point for sampling. Ad26.COV2.S expressed prefusion-stabilized spike from the original Wuhan strain. CDR1 SNHLY and CDR2 FYNNEI come from the germline V gene. Germline trimming cut 11 bases from V and 3 bases from J; bases unmatched to any gene: 25. This CDR3 spans 20 amino acids. Comments on this clone: The antigen remains unidentified.

The protocol was immunoSEQ multiplex PCR, while the TCRdb copy is restricted to in-frame clones and leaves out a portion. The repertoire includes 400,000 to 450,000 clones, 75% to 95% of them detected once, and 10% to 15% sits in the top ten. Sequenced material: peripheral blood, taken in a trial of Ad26.COV2.S vaccine versus placebo. The V and J genes are TRBV2 and TRBJ1-4; TRBD1 matches 9 bases. This sequence was found in a person between 18 and 60 years old who received the Ad26.COV2.S COVID-19 vaccine or a placebo. CDR3 sequence: CAHPVSHLGTGRVANEKLFF. The CDR3 coding sequence is TGTGCCCATCCCGTGAGCCACCTCGGGACAGGGCGTGTGGCTAATGAAAAACTGTTTTTT.